Listed here are 2 T cell receptor beta chains from one sample, sequenced in a study of blood T cell repertoires in COVID-19. Only in-frame clones appear in the TCRdb table, and some are missing; sequencing was by immunoSEQ multiplex PCR. The data show 120,000 or so clones, about 90% seen once. Sequencing was carried out using peripheral blood. These receptors were taken from an older woman with acute or convalescent COVID-19.

This chain links TRBV7-8 with TRBJ1-6, with a weak D call TRBD1 (5 bases). The CDR3 contains 15 residues. The V gene's germline CDR1 is SGHVS and CDR2 FQNEAQ. V lost 5 bases and J 7 bases, leaving 15 bases between the germline ends. CDR3 residues: CASSPGGTANSPLHF. The CDR3 nucleotides are TGTGCCAGCAGCCCTGGAGGGACGGCAAATTCACCCCTCCACTTT.

The chain links TRBV5-5 to TRBJ1-2; 8 bases map to TRBD1. The germline V gene has CDR1 SGHKS and CDR2 YYEKEE (reference sequence). The V and J ends lost 3 bases and 7 bases, in that order; junction bases with no gene match: 11. This CDR3 is built from 15 residues. This CDR3 is CASSYPGQGRAGYTF. In DNA form, the CDR3 reads TGTGCCAGCAGCTACCCCGGACAGGGAAGGGCTGGCTACACCTTC.